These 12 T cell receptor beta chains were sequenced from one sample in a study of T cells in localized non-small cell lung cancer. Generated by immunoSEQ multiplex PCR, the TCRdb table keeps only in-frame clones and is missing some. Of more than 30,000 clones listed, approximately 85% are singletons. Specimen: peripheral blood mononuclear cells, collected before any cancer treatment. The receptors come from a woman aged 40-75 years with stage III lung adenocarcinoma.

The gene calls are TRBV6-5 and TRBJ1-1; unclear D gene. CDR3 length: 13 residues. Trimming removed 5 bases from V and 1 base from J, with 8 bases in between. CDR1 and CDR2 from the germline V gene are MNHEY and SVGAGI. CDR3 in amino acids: CASSINRNTEAFF. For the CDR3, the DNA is TGTGCCAGCAGTATCAACCGGAACACTGAAGCTTTCTTT.

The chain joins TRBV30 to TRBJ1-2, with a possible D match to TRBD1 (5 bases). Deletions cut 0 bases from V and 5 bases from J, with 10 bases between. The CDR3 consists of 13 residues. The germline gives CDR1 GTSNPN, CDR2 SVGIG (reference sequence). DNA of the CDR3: TGTGCCTGGAGTGTAAAGGCAGGGTATGGCTACACCTTC. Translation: CAWSVKAGYGYTF.

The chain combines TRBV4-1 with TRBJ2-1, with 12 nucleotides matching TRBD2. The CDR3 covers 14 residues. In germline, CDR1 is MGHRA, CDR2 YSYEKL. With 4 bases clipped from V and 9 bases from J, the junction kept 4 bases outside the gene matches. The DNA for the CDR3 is TGCGCCAGCAGCCCTAGCGGGAGGGGGGGTGAGCAGTTCTTC. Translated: CASSPSGRGGEQFF.

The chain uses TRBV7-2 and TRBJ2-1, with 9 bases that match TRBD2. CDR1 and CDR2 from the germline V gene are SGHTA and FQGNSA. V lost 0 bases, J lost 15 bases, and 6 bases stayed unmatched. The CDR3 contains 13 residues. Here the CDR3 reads CASSLAGTSRAFF. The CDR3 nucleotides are TGTGCCAGCAGCTTAGCGGGGACTAGCCGAGCGTTCTTC. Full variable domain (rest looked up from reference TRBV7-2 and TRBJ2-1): GAGVSQSPSNKVTEKGKDVELRCDPISGHTALYWYRQSLGQGLEFLIYFQGNSAPDKSGLPSDRFSAERTGGSVSTLTIQRTQQEDSAVYLCASSLAGTSRAFFGPGTRLTVL.

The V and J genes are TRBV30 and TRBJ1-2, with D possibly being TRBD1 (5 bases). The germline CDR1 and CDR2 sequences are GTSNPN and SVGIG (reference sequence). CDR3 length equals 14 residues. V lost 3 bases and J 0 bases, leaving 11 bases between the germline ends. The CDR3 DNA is TGTGCCTGGAGAAGGGACGGTGCTAACTATGGCTACACCTTC. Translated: CAWRRDGANYGYTF.

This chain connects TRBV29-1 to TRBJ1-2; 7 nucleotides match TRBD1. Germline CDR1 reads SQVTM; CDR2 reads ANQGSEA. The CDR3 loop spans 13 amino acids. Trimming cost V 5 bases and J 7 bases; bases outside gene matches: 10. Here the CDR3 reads CSVKLTGAGGYTF. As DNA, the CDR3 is TGCAGCGTTAAGTTAACAGGGGCGGGTGGCTACACCTTC.

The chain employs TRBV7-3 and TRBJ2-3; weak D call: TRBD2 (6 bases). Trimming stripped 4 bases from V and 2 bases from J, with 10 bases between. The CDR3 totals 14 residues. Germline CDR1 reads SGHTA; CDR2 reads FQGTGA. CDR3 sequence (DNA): TGTGCCAGCAGCTCGGGACTCCACACAGATACGCAGTATTTT. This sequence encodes CASSSGLHTDTQYF. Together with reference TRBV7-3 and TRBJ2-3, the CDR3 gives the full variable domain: GAGVSQTPSNKVTEKGKYVELRCDPISGHTALYWYRQSLGQGPEFLIYFQGTGAADDSGLPNDRFFAVRPEGSVSTLKIQRTERGDSAVYLCASSSGLHTDTQYFGPGTRLTVL.

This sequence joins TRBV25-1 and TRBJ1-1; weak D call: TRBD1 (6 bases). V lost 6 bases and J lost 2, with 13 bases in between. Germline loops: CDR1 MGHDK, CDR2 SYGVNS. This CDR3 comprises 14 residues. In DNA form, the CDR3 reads TGTGCCAGCAGAGAGGGGGGATTTAACACTGAAGCTTTCTTT. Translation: CASREGGFNTEAFF.

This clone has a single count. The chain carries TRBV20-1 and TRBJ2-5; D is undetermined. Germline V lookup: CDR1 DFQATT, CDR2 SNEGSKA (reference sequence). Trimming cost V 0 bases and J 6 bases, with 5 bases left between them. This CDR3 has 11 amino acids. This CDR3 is CSARDRQTQYF. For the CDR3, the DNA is TGCAGTGCTAGAGATAGGCAGACCCAGTACTTC.

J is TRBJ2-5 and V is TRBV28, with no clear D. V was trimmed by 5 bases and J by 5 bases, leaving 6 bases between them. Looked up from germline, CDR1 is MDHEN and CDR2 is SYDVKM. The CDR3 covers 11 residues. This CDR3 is CASSPSETQYF. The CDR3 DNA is TGTGCCAGCAGTCCCTCCGAGACCCAGTACTTC.

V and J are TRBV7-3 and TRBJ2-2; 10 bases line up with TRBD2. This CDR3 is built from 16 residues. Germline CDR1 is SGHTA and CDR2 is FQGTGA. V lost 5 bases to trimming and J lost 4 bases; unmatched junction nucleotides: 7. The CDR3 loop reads CASSASSGGVTGELFF. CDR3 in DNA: TGTGCCAGCAGCGCCTCTAGCGGGGGAGTCACCGGGGAGCTGTTTTTT.

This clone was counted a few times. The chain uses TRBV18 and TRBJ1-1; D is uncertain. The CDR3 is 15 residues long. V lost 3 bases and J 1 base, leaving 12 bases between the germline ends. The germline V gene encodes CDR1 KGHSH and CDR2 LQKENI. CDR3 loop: CASSPALRGNTEAFF. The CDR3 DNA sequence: TGTGCCAGCTCACCTGCACTTCGGGGGAACACTGAAGCTTTCTTT.